The sequence of this TCR beta chain was determined in a study of T cells in Graves' hyperthyroidism and ophthalmopathy. The germline V gene encodes CDR1 SGDLS and CDR2 YYNGEE. The CDR3 sequence is 15 residues long. V lost 3 bases and J lost 6, with 16 bases in between. TCR beta CDR3 regions were amplified from RNA transcripts. The HTBI primer set drove a first-round RT-PCR of the TCR CDR3. In TCRdb, the multiplex PCR reads were re-called with MiXCR into one record per CDR3 protein. In the table there are 600,000 or so distinct CDR3 sequences, roughly 15% of which are singletons. This clonotype was observed a handful of times.

Sequenced: blood. The gene calls are TRBV9 and TRBJ2-1, with TRBD2 as a possible D gene (6 bases). The receptor comes from a woman in her fifties or sixties with Graves' ophthalmopathy. The CDR3 is CASSAGLGSGNEQFF. In DNA, the CDR3 is TGTGCCAGCAGCGCGGGACTGGGATCCGGCAATGAGCAGTTCTTC.